This T cell receptor (beta chain) was retrieved from a study of T cells after yellow fever vaccination. This clonotype was seen a handful of times. TCRdb analysed the 5' RACE reads with MiXCR anew, one entry per CDR3 protein. The sample carries 25,000 or so distinct CDR3 sequences, approximately 4.9% recorded once. Germline loops: CDR1 GTSNPN, CDR2 SVGIG (reference sequence). The CDR3 loop spans 13 amino acids. Trimming shortened V by 5 bases and J by 0 bases, and 10 bases separated the two germline ends. Study-level findings and limits: Primary-vaccination clones mostly resurfaced post-booster (just under 98% CD4, approximately 90% CD8).

The specimen was PBMCs, either bulk or a sorted T-cell subset (CD4+, CD8+, memory, or dextramer-sorted; not recorded which), collected on the day of the yellow fever booster vaccination. The chain carries TRBV30 and TRBJ1-1, with D perhaps TRBD1 (5 bases). This TCR derives from a man aged 18 to 30 who received the YFV17D yellow fever vaccine. CDR3 amino acids: CAWGKGLNTEAFF. The CDR3 DNA reads TGTGCCTGGGGTAAGGGGTTGAACACTGAAGCTTTCTTT.